This TCR beta chain originates from a study of Graves' ophthalmopathy and Graves' hyperthyroidism. Amplification of the TCR beta CDR3 regions used RNA transcripts (as template). A first-round RT-PCR used HTBI primers, followed by a second-round multiplex PCR. One entry per CDR3 protein results from TCRdb running MiXCR on the multiplex PCR reads. The repertoire holds 300,000 to 400,000 distinct CDR3 sequences, with around a sixth as singletons. In its sample, this clonotype was seen many times. Its specificity is not known. Each donor who had ophthalmopathy showed moderate-to-severe activity, a CAS of ≥3, a NOSPECS of ≥4, and a duration under 3 months. The junction had 8 bases not matched to a gene; V was cut back by 3 bases and J by 1 base. This CDR3 is 16 amino acids long. General study findings and limits: Researchers report that a 13-signature model separated ophthalmopathy from stable hyperthyroidism, posting 87.88% sensitivity and 65% to 82% specificity.

The sample taken for sequencing was peripheral blood. The receptor was isolated from an adult man with Graves' ophthalmopathy. This sequence joins TRBV12-3 or TRBV12-4 and TRBJ2-5; 7 bases are a match to TRBD1. Here the CDR3 DNA reads TGTGCCAGCAGTTTGGCTTATAGGGGGCCCCAAGAGACCCAGTACTTC. Translated, it gives CASSLAYRGPQETQYF.